The 13 T cell receptor beta chains below all came from one sample that was sequenced in a study of T cells in Graves' hyperthyroidism and ophthalmopathy. Template material for amplifying TCR beta CDR3 regions consisted of RNA transcripts. First-round RT-PCR of the TCR CDR3 relied on the HTBI primer set. Each CDR3 protein gets one entry after TCRdb re-called the multiplex PCR reads with MiXCR. The sample lists about 500,000 distinct CDR3 sequences; over 45% were seen once. Sequenced sample: peripheral blood or thyroid tissue (not recorded which). These receptors originate from an adult woman with Graves' disease, either hyperthyroidism or ophthalmopathy (not recorded which).

In this sample, this clonotype turned up many times. This rearrangement joins TRBV7-9 to TRBJ1-2; D uncertain. This CDR3 has 12 residues. Germline V gives CDR1 SEHNR, CDR2 FQNEAQ (reference sequence). Trimming pared 5 bases from V and 4 bases from J, leaving 8 bases between. CDR3 sequence reads: CASSPASYGYTF. The CDR3 region has the DNA TGTGCCAGCAGCCCCGCTAGCTATGGCTACACCTTC. Filled out from reference TRBV7-9 and TRBJ1-2, the complete variable domain reads DTGVSQNPRHKITKRGQNVTFRCDPISEHNRLYWYRQTLGQGPEFLTYFQNEAQLEKSRLLSDRFSAERPKGSFSTLEIQRTEQGDSAMYLCASSPASYGYTFGSGTRLTVV.

This rearrangement joins TRBV7-9 to TRBJ1-1, with 8 bases fitting TRBD1. V lost 5 bases to trimming and J lost 0 bases; unmatched junction nucleotides: 11. Germline values: CDR1 SEHNR, CDR2 FQNEAQ (reference sequence). This CDR3 comprises 17 residues. The CDR3 sequence is CASSHRDRRLMNTEAFF. Here the CDR3 DNA reads TGTGCCAGCAGCCACCGGGACAGGAGGCTTATGAACACTGAAGCTTTCTTT. The whole variable domain, filled in from reference TRBV7-9 and TRBJ1-1, reads DTGVSQNPRHKITKRGQNVTFRCDPISEHNRLYWYRQTLGQGPEFLTYFQNEAQLEKSRLLSDRFSAERPKGSFSTLEIQRTEQGDSAMYLCASSHRDRRLMNTEAFFGQGTRLTVV.

V usage is TRBV5-1 and J usage is TRBJ2-5; D is possibly TRBD1 or TRBD2 (5 bases each). The germline V gene encodes CDR1 SGHRS and CDR2 YFSETQ. The CDR3 runs 16 residues. V was cut by 4 bases and J by 1 base, with 17 bases left in between. In DNA form, the CDR3 reads TGCGCCAGCAGCAAGGGACCAGTGGGAGTCCAAGAGACCCAGTACTTC. It specifies CASSKGPVGVQETQYF. Supplemented by reference TRBV5-1 and TRBJ2-5, the full variable domain reads KAGVTQTPRYLIKTRGQQVTLSCSPISGHRSVSWYQQTPGQGLQFLFEYFSETQRNKGNFPGRFSGRQFSNSRSEMNVSTLELGDSALYLCASSKGPVGVQETQYFGPGTRLLVL.

V usage is TRBV20-1 and J usage is TRBJ2-5; 10 bases are shared with TRBD2. The CDR3 length is 19 residues. J gave up 1 base and V 0 bases, and 14 bases lay outside the gene matches. CDR1 and CDR2 (germline): DFQATT, SNEGSKA (reference sequence). CDR3 loop: CSARDWRIAGGPSQETQYF. In DNA, the CDR3 is TGCAGTGCTAGAGATTGGCGTATAGCGGGGGGTCCCAGCCAAGAGACCCAGTACTTC.

The chain combines TRBV7-9 with TRBJ1-2; D not certain. Germline lookup yields CDR1 SEHNR and CDR2 FQNEAQ (reference sequence). Trimming pared 2 bases from V and 8 bases from J, leaving 15 bases between. The CDR3 contains 14 residues. The CDR3 reads CASSLTRGSLGYTF. The CDR3 DNA reads as TGTGCCAGCAGCTTAACTCGGGGATCGTTGGGCTACACCTTC.

This clonotype was picked up many times. The V gene is TRBV5-6, the J gene TRBJ1-2; 7 bases are shared with TRBD1. The J segment lost 6 bases and the V segment lost 7 bases, leaving 21 bases of the junction unmatched. The V gene's germline CDR1 is SGHDT and CDR2 YYEEEE. This CDR3 region has 17 residues. CDR3 protein: CASAAQGVHDGSDGYTF. The CDR3 DNA follows: TGTGCCAGCGCTGCCCAGGGGGTCCATGACGGCAGCGATGGCTACACCTTC.

The genes are TRBV29-1 and TRBJ2-7, with a possible D match to TRBD2 (5 bases). Trimming stripped 5 bases from V and 2 bases from J, with 16 bases between. The CDR3 covers 14 residues. CDR1 is SQVTM and CDR2 is ANQGSEA in the germline V gene. The CDR3 DNA reads TGCAGCGTTCGGCCGTCTAGCAGTCCCTACGAGCAGTACTTC. Its protein product is CSVRPSSSPYEQYF.

The V call is TRBV6-6, the J call TRBJ1-1; 9 bases are a match to TRBD1. This CDR3 region has 14 residues. After removal of 5 bases from V and 1 base from J, the junction contained 2 bases not matched to a gene. CDR1 is MNHNY, CDR2 SVGAGI, per germline (reference sequence). The CDR3 DNA is TGTGCCAGCAGTGAACAGGGGGCGAACACTGAAGCTTTCTTT. This encodes CASSEQGANTEAFF.

Ten or more counts support this clonotype. The chain recombines TRBV11-2 with TRBJ2-7; 9 bases align to TRBD2. J was trimmed by 0 bases and V by 2 bases; bases with no gene match: 5. CDR3 length equals 16 residues. Germline CDR1 reads SGHAT; CDR2 reads FQNNGV. The CDR3 DNA reads as TGTGCCAGCAGCTTATCCGCTAGCGGGAACTCCTACGAGCAGTACTTC. Translating gives CASSLSASGNSYEQYF.

This clonotype was seen once. This chain connects TRBV7-2 to TRBJ1-5, with D perhaps TRBD1 (5 bases). The germline gives CDR1 SGHTA, CDR2 FQGNSA. The length of the CDR3 is 12 residues. V was trimmed by 5 bases and J by 14 bases, leaving 16 bases between them. The CDR3 DNA follows: TGTGCCAGCAGCCCGACCCAGGGCGGTGAGCATTTT. This encodes CASSPTQGGEHF.

This rearrangement joins TRBV29-1 to TRBJ2-5; 8 nucleotides align to TRBD2. Per germline, CDR1 SQVTM and CDR2 ANQGSEA. The CDR3 runs 13 residues. The trim removed 7 bases at V and 4 bases at J, leaving 8 bases unmatched. The CDR3 reads CSAPRGGSETQYF. Written as DNA, the CDR3 is TGCAGCGCCCCCCGGGGGGGATCAGAGACCCAGTACTTC. Looking up the rest from reference TRBV29-1 and TRBJ2-5 gives the full variable domain: SAVISQKPSRDICQRGTSLTIQCQVDSQVTMMFWYRQQPGQSLTLIATANQGSEATYESGFVIDKFPISRPNLTFSTLTVSNMSPEDSSIYLCSAPRGGSETQYFGPGTRLLVL.

V is TRBV10-3 and J is TRBJ2-7, with 7 bases identical to TRBD1. Trimming at V came to 3 bases and at J to 5 bases, leaving 7 bases not matched to a gene. Per germline, CDR1 ENHRY and CDR2 SYGVKD. The CDR3 totals 14 residues. The CDR3 nucleotides read TGTGCCATCAGTGAACCACAGGGGTTCCACGAGCAGTACTTC. It codes for CAISEPQGFHEQYF.

This clonotype was found a few times. The CDR3 protein is CASSLGGTGGVPHEQYF. The CDR3 region has the DNA TGTGCCAGCAGCTTAGGAGGCACTGGGGGAGTCCCCCACGAGCAGTACTTC. V gene TRBV7-2 combines with J gene TRBJ2-7; D is possibly TRBD1 or TRBD2 (5 bases each). Germline values: CDR1 SGHTA, CDR2 FQGNSA. Trimming stripped 1 base from V and 5 bases from J, with 21 bases between. The CDR3 is made up of 17 amino acids.